The sequence of this T cell receptor beta chain was determined in a study of cytomegalovirus exposure and HLA in healthy donors. Study-wide points: An apparent linkage of common viral pathogens to several of the most significant clusters emerged in a later analysis. Accurate prediction of most subjects' HLA-A and HLA-B alleles from TCR beta sequences was reported.

Both 60 Vbeta primers and 13 Jbeta primers went into the PCR. Authors' data handling: Tens of millions of unique TCR beta chains, 9 million to 11 million shared, were counted in a later analysis. The method was immunoSEQ multiplex PCR; TCRdb's version includes in-frame clones alone and lacks a portion of them. D and trimming come from the DNA, and the V and J calls and clone size come from that table. The sample carries about 170,000 clones, more than 70% recorded once. Remarks on this clone: The antigen is undetermined.

This receptor was obtained from a girl between 10 and 17 years old in good health and CMV-seronegative. Material: PBMCs.

The CDR3 bases are TGTGCCAGCAGCTTGGACAACCCCGCAAATTCACCCCTCCACTTT. Translating it yields CASSLDNPANSPLHF. The chain has TRBV9 and TRBJ1-6, with D possibly TRBD1 on 5 matching bases. V was cut by 4 bases and J by 7 bases, with 15 bases left in between. The CDR3 is 15 amino acids. Germline V gives CDR1 SGDLS, CDR2 YYNGEE.